A selection of T cell receptor beta chains follows, all from one sample in a study of human T cells and chemical hapten exposure. TCRdb reanalysed the RACE reads using MiXCR and keeps one entry per CDR3 protein. The sample contains about 34,000 distinct CDR3 sequences, over 5.5% of which appear only once. The sequenced sample was whole blood, obtained in connection with sensitization to the hapten diphenylcyclopropenone (DPC). The receptor source for this set is a woman aged 30 to 39 with alopecia areata. Some clones in this sample may be carry-over from other donors' samples. Both conserved end residues are part of each CDR3. Fields, in order: clone size, D gene, J gene, V gene, CDR3 protein, CDR3 DNA. The D gene is left open where the match is weak. Clone size is shown for a subset of rows, as once, few, many or a class of expanded clone.

>many|TRBD1|TRBJ2-7|TRBV4-2
CASSQDRSSYEQYF
TGTGCCAGCAGCCAGGACAGGAGCTCCTACGAGCAGTACTTC
>many|-|TRBJ2-3|TRBV28
CASSHTDTQYF
TGTGCCAGCAGCCACACAGATACGCAGTATTTT
>few|TRBD2|TRBJ2-7|TRBV29-1
CSVEDHLAGEGEQYF
TGCAGCGTTGAAGATCATCTAGCGGGGGAGGGCGAGCAGTACTTC
>few|-|TRBJ1-1|TRBV29-1
CSVLSRGDTEAFF
TGCAGCGTTTTATCCCGGGGGGACACTGAAGCTTTCTTT
>few|TRBD1|TRBJ2-1|TRBV6-2/TRBV6-3
CASSPGTGGFEQFF
TGTGCCAGCAGTCCCGGGACAGGGGGGTTCGAGCAGTTCTTC
>many|-|TRBJ2-3|TRBV12-3/TRBV12-4
CASSSGGSDTQYF
TGTGCCAGCAGTTCCGGGGGCTCAGATACGCAGTATTTT
>-|-|TRBJ2-2|TRBV6-2/TRBV6-3
CASSYSEQGNTGELFF
TGTGCCAGCAGTTACTCCGAACAGGGGAACACCGGGGAGCTGTTTTTT
>-|-|TRBJ2-7|TRBV13
CASSFGGGATSYEQYF
TGTGCCAGCAGCTTCGGTGGGGGGGCAACATCCTACGAGCAGTACTTC
>-|-|TRBJ2-5|TRBV5-4
CASSLVPQETQYF
TGTGCCAGCAGCTTGGTACCACAAGAGACCCAGTACTTC
>many|TRBD2|TRBJ2-5|TRBV15
CATSRSSGGRETQYF
TGTGCCACCAGCAGATCTTCGGGGGGGCGTGAGACCCAGTACTTC
>medium-sized|TRBD1|TRBJ2-7|TRBV5-1
CASSAGHRDRSYEQYF
TGCGCCAGCAGCGCTGGACACCGGGACAGGTCCTACGAGCAGTACTTC
>many|TRBD2|TRBJ2-3|TRBV3-1
CASSPLAGGPGDTQYF
TGTGCCAGCAGCCCTCTAGCGGGGGGGCCAGGAGATACGCAGTATTTT
>-|-|TRBJ1-6|TRBV5-1
CASSFLGNSRSYNSPLHF
TGCGCCAGCAGCTTCTTGGGGAACAGTCGCTCCTATAATTCACCCCTCCACTTT
>few|-|TRBJ1-5|TRBV27
CASSLRGSQPQHF
TGTGCCAGCAGTTTACGTGGGAGTCAGCCCCAGCATTTT
>-|-|TRBJ1-1|TRBV12-3/TRBV12-4
CASSGMSAAPNTEAFF
TGTGCCAGCAGTGGGATGAGCGCGGCCCCGAACACTGAAGCTTTCTTT
>-|-|TRBJ2-3|TRBV7-9
CASSLFGTKLRPGGTDTQYF
TGTGCCAGCAGCTTATTTGGGACGAAATTACGGCCAGGTGGCACAGATACGCAGTATTTT
>few|-|TRBJ2-7|TRBV12-3/TRBV12-4
CASGERDGSYEQYF
TGTGCCAGCGGAGAAAGGGACGGATCCTACGAGCAGTACTTC
>-|-|TRBJ2-1|TRBV19
CASSIGGGREQFF
TGTGCCAGTAGTATAGGTGGGGGACGTGAGCAGTTCTTC
>many|-|TRBJ1-1|TRBV6-4
CASSEAARTEAFF
TGTGCCAGCAGTGAGGCCGCTCGTACTGAAGCTTTCTTT
>few|-|TRBJ2-3|TRBV5-6
CASSFIDTQYF
TGTGCCAGCAGCTTCATAGATACGCAGTATTTT
>many|-|TRBJ1-1|TRBV6-2/TRBV6-3
CASGDGPGTEAFF
TGTGCCAGTGGGGACGGTCCTGGGACTGAAGCTTTCTTT
>many|-|TRBJ1-2|TRBV2
CASSGTTVGYTF
TGTGCCAGCAGCGGAACCACAGTAGGCTACACCTTC
>few|-|TRBJ1-1|TRBV5-1
CASRFEWGEAFF
TGCGCCAGCAGATTTGAGTGGGGTGAAGCTTTCTTT
>-|-|TRBJ1-5|TRBV6-1
CASTLTGGRNQPQHF
TGTGCCAGCACCTTAACGGGCGGAAGAAATCAGCCCCAGCATTTT
>few|-|TRBJ2-7|TRBV5-4
CASSPGRDEFYEQYF
TGTGCCAGCAGCCCGGGCCGGGACGAGTTCTACGAGCAGTACTTC